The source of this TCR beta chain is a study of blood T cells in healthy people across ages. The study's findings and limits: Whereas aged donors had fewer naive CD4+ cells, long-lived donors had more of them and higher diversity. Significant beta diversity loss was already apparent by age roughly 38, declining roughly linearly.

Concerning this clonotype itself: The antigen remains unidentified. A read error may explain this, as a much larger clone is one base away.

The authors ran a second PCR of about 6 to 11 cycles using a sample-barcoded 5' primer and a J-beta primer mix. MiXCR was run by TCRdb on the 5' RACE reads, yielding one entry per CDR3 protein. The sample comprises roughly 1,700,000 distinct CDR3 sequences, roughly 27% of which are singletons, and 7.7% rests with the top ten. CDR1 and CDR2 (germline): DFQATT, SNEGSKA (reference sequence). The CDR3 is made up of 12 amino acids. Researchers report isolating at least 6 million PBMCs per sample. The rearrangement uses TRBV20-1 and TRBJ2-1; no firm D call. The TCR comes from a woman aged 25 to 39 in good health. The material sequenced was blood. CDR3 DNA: TGCGGTGCTAGAGAGGTGTGGGATGAGCAGTTCTTC. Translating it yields CGAREVWDEQFF.